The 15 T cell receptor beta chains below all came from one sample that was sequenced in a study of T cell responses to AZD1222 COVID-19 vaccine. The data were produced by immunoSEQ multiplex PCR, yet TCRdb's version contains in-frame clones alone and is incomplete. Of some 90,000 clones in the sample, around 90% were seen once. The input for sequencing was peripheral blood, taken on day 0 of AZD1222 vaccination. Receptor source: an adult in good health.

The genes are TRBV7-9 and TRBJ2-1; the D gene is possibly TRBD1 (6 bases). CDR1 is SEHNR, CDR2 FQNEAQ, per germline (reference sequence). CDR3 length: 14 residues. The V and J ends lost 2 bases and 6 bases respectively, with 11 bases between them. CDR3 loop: CASSLLDSSNEQFF. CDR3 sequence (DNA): TGTGCCAGCAGCTTACTGGACAGTTCCAATGAGCAGTTCTTC.

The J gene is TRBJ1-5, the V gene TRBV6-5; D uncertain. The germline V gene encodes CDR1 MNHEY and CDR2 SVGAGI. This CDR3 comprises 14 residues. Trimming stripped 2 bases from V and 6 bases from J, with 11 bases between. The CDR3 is CASSYREGVQPQHF. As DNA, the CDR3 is TGTGCCAGCAGTTACAGGGAGGGCGTTCAGCCCCAGCATTTT.

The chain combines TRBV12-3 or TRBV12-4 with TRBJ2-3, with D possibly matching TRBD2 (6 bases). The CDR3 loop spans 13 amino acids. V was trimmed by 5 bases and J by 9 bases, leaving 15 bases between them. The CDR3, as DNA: TGTGCCAGCAGTACGCGCGGACTACGAACGCAGTATTTT. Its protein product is CASSTRGLRTQYF.

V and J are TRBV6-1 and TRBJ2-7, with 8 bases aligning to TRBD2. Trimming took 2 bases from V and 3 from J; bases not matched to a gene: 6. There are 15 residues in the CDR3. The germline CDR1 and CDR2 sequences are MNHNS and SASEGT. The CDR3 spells CASSEKLAEGYEQYF. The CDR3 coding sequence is TGTGCCAGCAGTGAAAAACTAGCGGAGGGCTACGAGCAGTACTTC.

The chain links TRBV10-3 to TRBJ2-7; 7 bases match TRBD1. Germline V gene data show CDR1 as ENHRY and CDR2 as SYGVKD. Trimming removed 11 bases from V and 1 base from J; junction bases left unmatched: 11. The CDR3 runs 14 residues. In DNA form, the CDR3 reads TGTGCCTCGAGAGGGACAGCAGTTTCCTACGAGCAGTACTTC. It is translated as CASRGTAVSYEQYF.

CDR3 region: CASSKGRPGQVSNQPQHF. The CDR3 coding sequence is TGTGCCAGCAGCAAAGGGCGCCCGGGACAGGTTAGCAATCAGCCCCAGCATTTT. V and J are TRBV21-1 and TRBJ1-5; no DNA check was done on the table's D call, TRBD1. TRBV21-1 is a documented pseudogene. The CDR3 consists of 18 residues.

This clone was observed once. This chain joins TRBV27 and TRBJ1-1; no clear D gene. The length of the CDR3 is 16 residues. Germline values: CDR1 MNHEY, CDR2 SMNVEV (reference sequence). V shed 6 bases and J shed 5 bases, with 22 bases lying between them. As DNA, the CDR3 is TGTGCCAGCAGCTGGGTTCCGGCCGGACTGGGGACTGAAGCTTTCTTT. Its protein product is CASSWVPAGLGTEAFF.

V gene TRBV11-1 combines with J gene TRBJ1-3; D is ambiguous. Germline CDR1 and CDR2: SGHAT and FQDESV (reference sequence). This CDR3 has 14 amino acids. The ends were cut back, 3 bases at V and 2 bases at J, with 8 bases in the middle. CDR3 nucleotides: TGTGCCAGCAGCTTCGCGGGGACTGGAAACACCATATATTTT. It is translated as CASSFAGTGNTIYF.

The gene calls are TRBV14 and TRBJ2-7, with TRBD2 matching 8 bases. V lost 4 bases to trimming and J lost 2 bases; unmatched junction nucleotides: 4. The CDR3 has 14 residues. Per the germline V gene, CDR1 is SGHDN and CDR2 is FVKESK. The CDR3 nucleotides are TGTGCCAGCAGCCTTCCGGGACTAGCCTACGAGCAGTACTTC. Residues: CASSLPGLAYEQYF.

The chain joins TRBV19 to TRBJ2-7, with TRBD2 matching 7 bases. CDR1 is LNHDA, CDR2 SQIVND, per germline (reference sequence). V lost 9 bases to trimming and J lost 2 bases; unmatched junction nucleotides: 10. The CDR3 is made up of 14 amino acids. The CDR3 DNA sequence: TGTGCCAGCTCCGAGGGACTATCAACCTACGAGCAGTACTTC. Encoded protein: CASSEGLSTYEQYF.

The CDR3 region has the DNA TGTGCCAGCAGCTTAAGAGTTGGTCATAACAATGAGCAGTTCTTC. Its translation: CASSLRVGHNNEQFF. The J gene is TRBJ2-1, the V gene TRBV7-9; no clear D gene. Germline V lookup: CDR1 SEHNR, CDR2 FQNEAQ (reference sequence). Trimming left V 2 bases short and J 5 bases short, with 13 bases between. CDR3 length: 15 amino acids.

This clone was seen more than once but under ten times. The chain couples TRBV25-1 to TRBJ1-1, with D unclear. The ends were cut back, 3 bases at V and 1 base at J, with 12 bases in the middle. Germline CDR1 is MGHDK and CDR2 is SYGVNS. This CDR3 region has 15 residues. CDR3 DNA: TGTGCCAGCAGTGACTTCACTGATCGGAACACTGAAGCTTTCTTT. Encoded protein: CASSDFTDRNTEAFF.

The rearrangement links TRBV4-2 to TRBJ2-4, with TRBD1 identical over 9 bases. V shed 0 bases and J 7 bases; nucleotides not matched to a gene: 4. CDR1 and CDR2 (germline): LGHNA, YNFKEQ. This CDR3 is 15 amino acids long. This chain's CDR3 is CASSQDWDRANIQYF. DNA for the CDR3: TGTGCCAGCAGCCAAGATTGGGACAGGGCGAACATTCAGTACTTC.

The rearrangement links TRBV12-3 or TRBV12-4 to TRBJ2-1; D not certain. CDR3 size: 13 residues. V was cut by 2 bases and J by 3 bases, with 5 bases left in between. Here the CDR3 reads CASSLNNYNEQFF. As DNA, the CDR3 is TGTGCCAGCAGTTTAAACAACTACAATGAGCAGTTCTTC.

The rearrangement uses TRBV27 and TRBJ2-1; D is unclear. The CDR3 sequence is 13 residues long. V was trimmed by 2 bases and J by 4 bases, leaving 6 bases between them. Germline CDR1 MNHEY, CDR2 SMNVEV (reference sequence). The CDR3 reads CASSLDRYNEQFF. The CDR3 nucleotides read TGTGCCAGCAGTTTAGATCGGTACAATGAGCAGTTCTTC.